The 15 T cell receptor beta chains below all came from one sample that was sequenced in a study of T cells in localized non-small cell lung cancer. Profiling relied on immunoSEQ multiplex PCR, and the TCRdb table lists in-frame clones only, not all of them. The profile covers 25,000 to 30,000 clones, with about 80% appearing a single time and approximately 4.9% taken by the ten largest. The material sequenced was peripheral blood mononuclear cells, taken before any cancer treatment. These TCRs come from a man aged 40 to 70 with stage III lung adenocarcinoma.

The genes are TRBV5-1 and TRBJ2-5; D tentatively fits TRBD1 or TRBD2 (7 bases each). Trimming cost V 7 bases and J 5 bases, with 15 bases left between them. Germline V CDR1 and CDR2: SGHRS, YFSETQ. This CDR3 region has 13 residues. The CDR3 protein is CASGTVGGETQYF. In DNA form, the CDR3 reads TGCGCCAGCGGGACAGTCGGGGGGGAGACCCAGTACTTC.

In this sample, this clone is large. This chain uses TRBV9 with TRBJ2-2, with 7 bases that match TRBD1. Per germline, CDR1 SGDLS and CDR2 YYNGEE. Losses at the gene ends were 4 bases for V and 0 bases for J; bases not matched to a gene: 6. This CDR3 comprises 16 residues. The CDR3 DNA follows: TGTGCCAGCAGCTCGGGGACAGTTTCGAACACCGGGGAGCTGTTTTTT. Residues: CASSSGTVSNTGELFF.

The rearrangement uses TRBV11-2 and TRBJ2-7, with 8 bases identical to TRBD2. There are 15 residues in the CDR3. CDR1 is SGHAT and CDR2 is FQNNGV in the germline V gene. Germline trimming cut 5 bases from V and 0 bases from J; bases unmatched to any gene: 6. CDR3 coding DNA: TGTGCCAGCAGCCCATTAGCGGGGCTCTCCTACGAGCAGTACGTC. Its protein is CASSPLAGLSYEQYV.

J is TRBJ1-1 and V is TRBV10-3; 10 bases align to TRBD1. The V gene's germline CDR1 is ENHRY and CDR2 SYGVKD. V lost 3 bases and J lost 1; bases outside the gene matches: 5. The CDR3 has 16 amino acids. CDR3 protein: CAISEGTGAENTEAFF. The CDR3 DNA follows: TGTGCCATCAGTGAAGGGACAGGGGCCGAGAACACTGAAGCTTTCTTT.

The rearrangement uses TRBV5-6 and TRBJ1-2; no definite D call. Germline values: CDR1 SGHDT, CDR2 YYEEEE. The CDR3 extends over 14 amino acids. V lost 0 bases and J lost 3, with 9 bases in between. The CDR3 nucleotides read TGTGCCAGCAGCTTGGGACTTGGGGACTATGGCTACACCTTC. Translation gives CASSLGLGDYGYTF.

CDR3: CASRWTSGETQYF. The CDR3 DNA sequence: TGTGCCAGCAGGTGGACTAGCGGAGAGACCCAGTACTTC. The genes are TRBV7-8 and TRBJ2-5, with 10 nucleotides matching TRBD2. Germline CDR1 reads SGHVS; CDR2 reads FQNEAQ. CDR3 size: 13 residues. V was clipped by 6 bases and J by 4 bases; unmatched bases: 2.

The chain employs TRBV19 and TRBJ2-5; TRBD1 agrees at 9 bases. V was clipped by 7 bases and J by 4 bases; unmatched bases: 7. There are 14 residues in the CDR3. Germline values: CDR1 LNHDA, CDR2 SQIVND (reference sequence). CDR3 sequence (DNA): TGTGCCAGTAAGGGACAGGGAGGTGGAGAGACCCAGTACTTC. Translating it yields CASKGQGGGETQYF.

The V gene is TRBV5-1, the J gene TRBJ1-5; the D gene is possibly TRBD1 (5 bases). V lost 1 base, J lost 4 bases, and 12 bases lay in between. Germline CDR1 reads SGHRS; CDR2 reads YFSETQ. The CDR3 is 15 residues long. CDR3 residues: CASSLFAGDNQPQHF. The CDR3 DNA is TGCGCCAGCAGCTTGTTTGCGGGGGATAATCAGCCCCAGCATTTT.

This chain joins TRBV4-2 and TRBJ1-1; D is ambiguous. The germline gives CDR1 LGHNA, CDR2 YNFKEQ. The germline V and J ends were trimmed by 1 base and 8 bases, with 8 bases remaining between them. This CDR3 contains 12 residues. CDR3 bases: TGTGCCAGCAGCCAAGGTGAGAGAGAAGCTTTCTTT. Encoded protein: CASSQGEREAFF.

The genes are TRBV5-1 and TRBJ2-3; TRBD1 aligns across 8 bases. Germline V gene sequence: CDR1 SGHRS, CDR2 YFSETQ. V lost 4 bases to trimming and J lost 2 bases; unmatched junction nucleotides: 9. This CDR3 spans 16 amino acids. The CDR3: CASSLQTGALTDTQYF. The CDR3 DNA is TGCGCCAGCAGCCTACAGACAGGGGCCCTCACAGATACGCAGTATTTT.

V gene TRBV20-1 combines with J gene TRBJ1-2; the match to TRBD1 covers 8 bases. Per the germline V gene, CDR1 is DFQATT and CDR2 is SNEGSKA (reference sequence). There are 11 residues in the CDR3. The CDR3 region is CRQGANYGYTF. The CDR3 bases are TGCAGACAGGGGGCTAACTATGGCTACACCTTC.

Written as DNA, the CDR3 is TGTGCCAGCAGCTTAGGGGACTCTACCTACAATGAGCAGTTCTTC. It specifies CASSLGDSTYNEQFF. The chain recombines TRBV7-8 with TRBJ2-1; the D gene is possibly TRBD2 (6 bases). The V gene's germline CDR1 is SGHVS and CDR2 FQNEAQ. This CDR3 is 15 amino acids long. Trimming left V 1 base short and J 2 bases short, with 9 bases between.

This clone is termed medium-sized (0.01 to 0.1%). This rearrangement joins TRBV6-5 to TRBJ1-1; tentative D call: TRBD1 (5 bases). V was shortened by 6 bases and J by 1 base, with 15 bases between the two germline ends. The CDR3 sequence is 15 residues long. CDR1 and CDR2 (germline): MNHEY, SVGAGI. The CDR3 nucleotides are TGTGCCAGCAGCCGACACGACAGTTCGAACACTGAAGCTTTCTTT. It specifies CASSRHDSSNTEAFF.

V gene TRBV15 combines with J gene TRBJ1-2; 8 positions match TRBD1. This CDR3 is built from 13 residues. Trimming took 1 base from V and 6 from J; bases not matched to a gene: 1. Germline CDR1 reads LNHNV; CDR2 reads YYDKDF (reference sequence). The DNA for the CDR3 is TGTGCCACCAGCAGAGGACAGGGGAATGGCTACACCTTC. Its translation: CATSRGQGNGYTF.

The table lists this clone with a few counts. V is TRBV5-6 and J is TRBJ2-2; the D is unclear. Germline loops: CDR1 SGHDT, CDR2 YYEEEE. Trimming took 1 base from V and 7 from J, leaving 14 bases between them. The CDR3 loop spans 15 amino acids. CDR3 loop: CASSLMIGLNGELFF. As DNA, the CDR3 is TGTGCCAGCAGCTTGATGATAGGGCTGAACGGGGAGCTGTTTTTT. Full variable domain (outside the CDR3, taken from reference TRBV5-6 and TRBJ2-2): DAGVTQSPTHLIKTRGQQVTLRCSPKSGHDTVSWYQQALGQGPQFIFQYYEEEERQRGNFPDRFSGHQFPNYSSELNVNALLLGDSALYLCASSLMIGLNGELFFGEGSRLTVL.